Presented here are 25 T cell receptor beta chains from one specimen sequenced in a study of blood T cells in healthy people across ages (dated by TCRdb to the mid-2010s). The library was generated by 5' RACE. The sequencer listed for this sample is Illumina HiSeq 2500. A second roughly 6 to 12 cycle PCR used a sample-barcoded 5' primer and a J-beta primer mix. TCRdb's own reprocessing of the public reads used fastp at Q25 and MiXCR and kept productive beta chains. Each CDR3 protein gets just one entry, which takes the most common genes and DNA from the rows behind it. Recorded for this sample are hundreds of thousands of distinct CDR3 sequences; around 46% of them occurred a single time. 20% of the sample goes to the ten largest clones. Sequencing used blood. These TCRs come from a woman aged 60 to 75 in good health.

The chain recombines TRBV6-1 with TRBJ2-5; TRBD2 matches at 11 bases. V lost 4 bases and J lost 4; bases outside the gene matches: 8. Germline loops: CDR1 MNHNS, CDR2 SASEGT. CDR3 length: 16 residues. This CDR3 reads CASSVVAGGRGETQYF. DNA of the CDR3: TGTGCCAGCAGTGTAGTAGCGGGGGGGCGAGGAGAGACCCAGTACTTC.

This clonotype was seen only once. The rearrangement joins TRBV13 to TRBJ1-2; D gene unclear. This CDR3 comprises 12 residues. V lost 8 bases and J lost 2, with 9 bases in between. Germline lookup yields CDR1 PRHDT and CDR2 FYEKMQ (reference sequence). CDR3 amino acids: CASASSNYGYTF. The CDR3 DNA follows: TGTGCCAGCGCGAGCTCGAACTATGGCTACACCTTC.

V usage is TRBV4-2 and J usage is TRBJ1-2; no definite D call. The germline V gene has CDR1 LGHNA and CDR2 YNFKEQ. V was cut by 0 bases and J by 3 bases, with 11 bases left in between. The CDR3 extends over 15 amino acids. DNA of the CDR3: TGTGCCAGCAGCCAAGATACGGGGTCCTACTATGGCTACACCTTC. It translates to CASSQDTGSYYGYTF.

The table lists this clonotype with a count of one. This chain uses TRBV28 with TRBJ1-2; no firm D call. This CDR3 is 16 amino acids long. The V gene's germline CDR1 is MDHEN and CDR2 SYDVKM. Trimming took off 4 bases at V and 4 bases at J, with 19 bases between the two ends. CDR3 loop: CASSSGTGRVGYGYTF. The CDR3 DNA follows: TGTGCCAGCAGTTCCGGAACGGGGAGGGTTGGCTATGGCTACACCTTC.

J is TRBJ2-5 and V is TRBV7-3; D gene uncertain. In germline, CDR1 is SGHTA, CDR2 FQGTGA. This CDR3 has 13 amino acids. With 5 bases removed from V and 4 bases from J, the gap between germline ends came to 11 bases. CDR3 loop: CASSVGPTETQYF. The CDR3 DNA reads as TGTGCCAGCAGCGTAGGGCCGACAGAGACCCAGTACTTC.

This clonotype came up once. CDR3 DNA sequence: TGCAGTGCTAGAGATCCCGCGGGAGTCACAGATACGCAGTATTTT. Translating gives CSARDPAGVTDTQYF. The chain carries TRBV20-1 and TRBJ2-3; TRBD2 agrees at 7 bases. The germline V gene has CDR1 DFQATT and CDR2 SNEGSKA (reference sequence). The junction had 5 bases not matched to a gene; V was cut back by 0 bases and J by 2 bases. The CDR3 extends over 15 amino acids.

This clonotype was detected only a few times. The chain couples TRBV7-6 to TRBJ2-1; 11 bases align to TRBD2. Losses at the gene ends were 1 base for V and 3 bases for J; bases not matched to a gene: 2. Germline V CDR1 and CDR2: SGHVS, FNYEAQ. The CDR3 has 16 residues. DNA of the CDR3: TGTGCCAGCAGCTTAGGTAGCGGGGGGGGCTACAATGAGCAGTTCTTC. It specifies CASSLGSGGGYNEQFF.

The rearrangement joins TRBV7-8 to TRBJ2-7; TRBD2 is a possible D gene (7 bases). The CDR3 sequence is 15 residues long. From germline, CDR1 is SGHVS and CDR2 FQNEAQ. Trimming pared 5 bases from V and 5 bases from J, leaving 19 bases between. The CDR3 protein is CASSIEAGHTNEQYF. The CDR3 nucleotides read TGTGCCAGCAGCATAGAAGCGGGACATACCAACGAGCAGTACTTC.

This rearrangement joins TRBV18 to TRBJ2-6; maybe TRBD1 (6 bases). CDR3 length: 15 amino acids. V lost 5 bases to trimming and J lost 0 bases, with 8 bases between them. Per germline, CDR1 KGHSH and CDR2 LQKENI. The CDR3 here is CASSTGFSGANVLTF. The CDR3 coding sequence is TGTGCCAGCTCAACAGGGTTCTCTGGGGCCAACGTCCTGACTTTC.

The chain employs TRBV27 and TRBJ1-2, with D uncertain. The CDR3 sequence is 13 residues long. Trimming left V 5 bases short and J 4 bases short, with 11 bases between. CDR1 is MNHEY and CDR2 is SMNVEV in the germline V gene (reference sequence). CDR3 sequence: CASSAPGLYGYTF. For the CDR3, the DNA is TGTGCCAGCAGTGCCCCTGGTCTCTATGGCTACACCTTC.

As to this clonotype: This could be a read error, since a much larger clone is one nucleotide away. This rearrangement joins TRBV3-1 to TRBJ2-7; the D gene is possibly TRBD1 (5 bases). Per the germline V gene, CDR1 is LGHDT and CDR2 is YNNKEL (reference sequence). The CDR3 is 15 residues long. V shed 2 bases and J shed 2 bases, with 13 bases lying between them. The CDR3, as DNA: TGTGCCAGCAGCCAAACATGGAGCAGGGCCTACGAGCAGTACTTC. Its translation is CASSQTWSRAYEQYF.

This clonotype occurred a few times. The chain carries TRBV12-3 or TRBV12-4 and TRBJ1-5; D ambiguous. V lost 5 bases, J lost 3 bases, and 5 bases lay in between. CDR3 size: 12 residues. CDR3 sequence reads: CASSITNQPQHF. The CDR3 bases are TGTGCCAGCAGTATAACCAATCAGCCCCAGCATTTT.

This clonotype was detected a few times. This chain uses TRBV28 with TRBJ2-7; 9 bases are shared with TRBD1. The germline V gene has CDR1 MDHEN and CDR2 SYDVKM. This CDR3 is 15 amino acids long. Losses at the gene ends were 2 bases for V and 5 bases for J; bases not matched to a gene: 7. The CDR3 sequence is CASSLSWDRDHEQYF. In DNA form, the CDR3 reads TGTGCCAGCAGTTTAAGTTGGGACAGGGACCACGAGCAGTACTTC.

The sample holds a few counts of this clonotype. This rearrangement joins TRBV12-3 or TRBV12-4 to TRBJ2-4, with D uncertain. CDR3 size: 13 residues. Trimming took off 4 bases at V and 8 bases at J, with 12 bases between the two ends. The CDR3 DNA is TGTGCCAGCAGTTCCACTATCGGAGACATTCAGTACTTC. Encoded protein: CASSSTIGDIQYF.

The chain combines TRBV6-4 with TRBJ2-2; D gene unclear. The CDR3 has 14 residues. The V gene lost 7 bases and the J gene lost 1 base, with 10 bases spanning the gap. Germline CDR1 and CDR2: MRHNA and SNTAGT. CDR3 DNA: TGTGCCAGCAAGGCAGGATTGAACACCGGGGAGCTGTTTTTT. It is translated as CASKAGLNTGELFF.

V usage is TRBV2 and J usage is TRBJ2-7, with 8 bases that match TRBD1. V was pared by 5 bases and J by 1 base, with 7 bases of the junction left unmatched. CDR1 and CDR2 from the germline V gene are SNHLY and FYNNEI. The length of the CDR3 is 15 residues. The CDR3 protein is CASSFQGALSYEQYF. The CDR3 DNA reads as TGTGCCAGCAGTTTTCAGGGGGCGCTTTCCTACGAGCAGTACTTC.

In this sample, this clonotype turned up a few times. This chain joins TRBV12-3 or TRBV12-4 and TRBJ2-5; 11 bases are shared with TRBD1. This CDR3 is 15 amino acids long. The trim removed 7 bases at V and 3 bases at J, leaving 7 bases unmatched. The DNA for the CDR3 is TGTGCCAGCACCCCGGGGGGACAGGGGGAAGAGACCCAGTACTTC. This gives the protein CASTPGGQGEETQYF.

This chain connects TRBV11-2 to TRBJ2-5; D is unclear. Trimming removed 3 bases from V and 5 bases from J, with 7 bases in between. The CDR3 is 12 amino acids. Germline-derived CDR1 and CDR2 are SGHAT and FQNNGV. The CDR3 coding sequence is TGTGCCAGCAGCTTCCGGTCGGAGACCCAGTACTTC. As protein: CASSFRSETQYF.

This clonotype has more than one count but fewer than ten. This chain links TRBV27 with TRBJ2-7; D perhaps matches TRBD1 (6 bases). The CDR3 length is 13 residues. V was clipped by 4 bases and J by 7 bases, with 14 bases between them. Germline values: CDR1 MNHEY, CDR2 SMNVEV (reference sequence). Here the CDR3 DNA reads TGTGCCAGCAGTTCTACAGGGACGGGGGAGCAGTACTTC. Translating it yields CASSSTGTGEQYF.

V gene TRBV7-9 combines with J gene TRBJ1-2, with D unresolved. The germline V gene encodes CDR1 SEHNR and CDR2 FQNEAQ (reference sequence). The V gene lost 0 bases and the J gene lost 8 bases, with 19 bases spanning the gap. The CDR3 sequence is 16 residues long. CDR3 sequence: CASSLAPGFNLGGYTF. Here the CDR3 DNA reads TGTGCCAGCAGCTTAGCGCCGGGATTTAACCTCGGAGGCTACACCTTC.

This clonotype has only a few counts. The chain couples TRBV29-1 to TRBJ2-7; 12 bases are shared with TRBD1. V dropped 5 bases and J dropped 6; count of bases not matched to a gene: 8. This CDR3 has 14 residues. Germline V lookup: CDR1 SQVTM, CDR2 ANQGSEA. This CDR3 reads CSVRPGQGAGEQYF. The CDR3 DNA sequence: TGCAGCGTTAGACCGGGACAGGGGGCAGGCGAGCAGTACTTC.

The chain employs TRBV6-1 and TRBJ2-7; the D gene could be TRBD1 or TRBD2 (5 bases each). The J call may be in error: the DNA end matches TRBJ2-5 better. This CDR3 has 15 amino acids. CDR1 and CDR2 from the germline V gene are MNHNS and SASEGT. The CDR3 sequence: CASSEAPQARGTQYF. Here the CDR3 DNA reads TGTGCCAGCAGTGAAGCGCCGCAAGCGAGGGGGACCCAGTACTTC.

This clonotype was seen a handful of times. The chain joins TRBV6-1 to TRBJ1-2; 7 bases are shared with TRBD1. The CDR3 length is 16 residues. V shed 3 bases and J 0 bases; nucleotides not matched to a gene: 7. Germline CDR1 is MNHNS and CDR2 is SASEGT. Written as DNA, the CDR3 is TGTGCCAGCAGTGAGTCCGGACAGGCAGCTAACTATGGCTACACCTTC. Its protein product is CASSESGQAANYGYTF.

There are a few counts of this clonotype. The genes are TRBV28 and TRBJ2-5; possible D gene TRBD1, 5 bases. The J call is doubtful: the DNA matches TRBJ2-7 better. CDR3 size: 13 residues. Germline-derived CDR1 and CDR2 are MDHEN and SYDVKM. DNA for the CDR3: TGTGCCAGCAGTGCGGCAGGGATGTACGAGCAGTACTTC. Its protein product is CASSAAGMYEQYF.

The chain uses TRBV5-1 and TRBJ2-7; TRBD2 matches at 7 bases. The DNA end favors TRBJ2-4, so the J call may be wrong. The length of the CDR3 is 15 residues. Germline CDR1 SGHRS, CDR2 YFSETQ. The CDR3 DNA follows: TGCGCCAGCAGCTCGGATGGTGCGGGGGTGGGCATTCAGTACTTC. Its translation is CASSSDGAGVGIQYF.